These 29 T cell receptor beta chains originate from one sample sequenced in a study of lymphopenia after photon versus proton radiotherapy. Here immunoSEQ multiplex PCR was the method, and the copy in TCRdb shows in-frame clones only, minus some. There are approximately 58,000 clones in the sample; 83% occur only once, and just under 30% lies in the top ten. Sequencing used peripheral blood, obtained from a patient treated with photon-based radiotherapy. Every receptor here comes from a man in his fifties or sixties with gastric cancer.

The J gene is TRBJ2-7, the V gene TRBV7-2; tentative D call: TRBD1 (6 bases). Trimming left V 2 bases short and J 3 bases short, with 11 bases between. The germline V gene encodes CDR1 SGHTA and CDR2 FQGNSA. This CDR3 is built from 14 residues. CDR3 in DNA: TGTGCCAGCAGCTTATCCCAGGGGAACTACGAGCAGTACTTC. It is translated as CASSLSQGNYEQYF.

The chain uses TRBV27 and TRBJ2-5; the D gene could be TRBD1 or TRBD2 (6 bases each). CDR1 MNHEY and CDR2 SMNVEV come from the germline V gene (reference sequence). Between the trimmed V and J ends, which lost 1 base and 5 bases, there was a span of 11 bases. The CDR3 contains 14 residues. DNA for the CDR3: TGTGCCAGCAGTTTATTGGGGGGCGAGGAGACCCAGTACTTC. Its protein is CASSLLGGEETQYF.

The rearrangement uses TRBV7-2 and TRBJ2-1; the match to TRBD2 covers 7 bases. CDR1 is SGHTA and CDR2 is FQGNSA in the germline V gene. J lost 4 bases, V lost 3 bases, and 6 bases had no gene match. This CDR3 has 15 residues. Written as DNA, the CDR3 is TGTGCCAGCAGCTTTGGGGGGAGGGCGTACAATGAGCAGTTCTTC. Its translation is CASSFGGRAYNEQFF.

The V call is TRBV6-6, the J call TRBJ2-7, with D possibly TRBD1 on 5 matching bases. The CDR3 is made up of 12 amino acids. V lost 6 bases and J 4 bases, leaving 10 bases between the germline ends. Looked up from germline, CDR1 is MNHNY and CDR2 is SVGAGI (reference sequence). The CDR3 region has the DNA TGTGCCAGCAGCCTGACAGATTACGAGCAGTACTTC. Translating it yields CASSLTDYEQYF.

V and J are TRBV28 and TRBJ1-1, with a weak D call TRBD1 (6 bases). The CDR3 is 15 amino acids. Trimming stripped 5 bases from V and 1 base from J, with 14 bases between. The germline CDR1 and CDR2 sequences are MDHEN and SYDVKM. As DNA, the CDR3 is TGTGCCAGCAGTAGGAGAACAGGGAGGAACACTGAAGCTTTCTTT. It yields the protein CASSRRTGRNTEAFF.

The chain is built from TRBV19 and TRBJ2-1, with TRBD2 identical over 8 bases. V lost 5 bases, J lost 5 bases, and 8 bases stayed unmatched. Germline CDR1 reads LNHDA; CDR2 reads SQIVND (reference sequence). This CDR3 is 15 amino acids long. CDR3 sequence: CASSPGRATDNEQFF. CDR3 DNA: TGTGCCAGTAGTCCCGGGAGGGCCACCGACAATGAGCAGTTCTTC.

The chain is built from TRBV7-6 and TRBJ1-2; D is possibly TRBD1 (5 bases). V was cut by 1 base and J by 4 bases, with 7 bases left in between. The CDR3 covers 13 residues. Germline CDR1 reads SGHVS; CDR2 reads FNYEAQ. The chain's CDR3 is CASSLETGYGYTF. The DNA of the CDR3 is TGTGCCAGCAGCTTAGAAACAGGCTATGGCTACACCTTC.

This chain links TRBV5-1 with TRBJ2-1; 8 nucleotides match TRBD1. After removal of 4 bases from V and 5 bases from J, the junction contained 17 bases not matched to a gene. The CDR3 is made up of 18 amino acids. The V gene's germline CDR1 is SGHRS and CDR2 YFSETQ. Here the CDR3 reads CASSPGDRSPRLHNEQFF. CDR3 nucleotides: TGCGCCAGCAGCCCCGGGGACAGGTCTCCGCGTCTCCACAATGAGCAGTTCTTC.

V is TRBV5-1 and J is TRBJ2-7, with TRBD1 matching 7 bases. This CDR3 spans 14 amino acids. Germline CDR1 SGHRS, CDR2 YFSETQ. J lost 3 bases, V lost 4 bases, and 7 bases had no gene match. CDR3 in amino acids: CASSPTGTGYEQYF. The CDR3, as DNA: TGCGCCAGCAGCCCGACAGGGACGGGCTACGAGCAGTACTTC.

V and J are TRBV11-2 and TRBJ1-1; perhaps TRBD1 as D (6 bases). Trimming left V 5 bases short and J 5 bases short, with 24 bases between. In germline, CDR1 is SGHAT, CDR2 FQNNGV. The CDR3 is 17 amino acids. The CDR3 DNA follows: TGTGCCAGCAGCCTACCGTCCGCAGGGGCGCGGGTTACTGAAGCTTTCTTT. Residues: CASSLPSAGARVTEAFF.

The chain has TRBV20-1 and TRBJ2-7; D uncertain. V dropped 5 bases and J dropped 2 bases, with 7 bases sitting between them. The CDR3 consists of 11 residues. Germline values: CDR1 DFQATT, CDR2 SNEGSKA (reference sequence). The CDR3 sequence: CSAFKAYEQYF. As DNA, the CDR3 is TGCAGTGCTTTCAAGGCCTACGAGCAGTACTTC.

The chain links TRBV19 to TRBJ2-7; TRBD1 matches 10 bases. CDR1 and CDR2 (germline): LNHDA, SQIVND (reference sequence). This CDR3 has 16 amino acids. V was clipped by 4 bases and J by 3 bases; unmatched bases: 9. Here the CDR3 reads CASSTRHRTGGYEQYF. DNA of the CDR3: TGTGCCAGTAGTACTAGACATCGGACAGGGGGCTACGAGCAGTACTTC. The variable domain in full, with the rest retrieved from reference TRBV19 and TRBJ2-7, is DGGITQSPKYLFRKEGQNVTLSCEQNLNHDAMYWYRQDPGQGLRLIYYSQIVNDFQKGDIAEGYSVSREKKESFPLTVTSAQKNPTAFYLCASSTRHRTGGYEQYFGPGTRLTVT.

The chain links TRBV19 to TRBJ2-6; D unresolved. Trimming stripped 3 bases from V and 4 bases from J, with 16 bases between. The CDR3 is 17 residues long. The germline V gene has CDR1 LNHDA and CDR2 SQIVND (reference sequence). The CDR3 nucleotides read TGTGCCAGTAGTATCTACCTCAGGTCCTTCGGGGCCAACGTCCTGACTTTC. It specifies CASSIYLRSFGANVLTF. Full variable domain (outside the CDR3, taken from reference TRBV19 and TRBJ2-6): DGGITQSPKYLFRKEGQNVTLSCEQNLNHDAMYWYRQDPGQGLRLIYYSQIVNDFQKGDIAEGYSVSREKKESFPLTVTSAQKNPTAFYLCASSIYLRSFGANVLTFGAGSRLTVL.

Here the CDR3 DNA reads TGTGCCAGCCAAGGGACTCCTTTGTTAACCGGGGAGCTGTTTTTT. This translates into CASQGTPLLTGELFF. The genes are TRBV28 and TRBJ2-2, with a tentative D call TRBD2 (6 bases). The CDR3 has 15 residues. The germline CDR1 and CDR2 sequences are MDHEN and SYDVKM. Trimming removed 8 bases at V and 5 bases at J, with 18 bases between.

This chain links TRBV7-2 with TRBJ2-7; perhaps TRBD2 as D (7 bases). Germline-derived CDR1 and CDR2 are SGHTA and FQGNSA. The CDR3 spans 15 residues. The V end lost 5 bases, the J end lost 3 bases, and 17 bases lay between the germline ends. The CDR3 nucleotides are TGTGCCAGCAGCCCGGGGGCGGGAGTGTTCTACGAGCAGTACTTC. Translating it yields CASSPGAGVFYEQYF.

V usage is TRBV28 and J usage is TRBJ1-3; D gene uncertain. CDR1 and CDR2 (germline): MDHEN, SYDVKM. Trimming shortened V by 8 bases and J by 2 bases, and 22 bases separated the two germline ends. The CDR3 contains 17 residues. For the CDR3, the DNA is TGTGCCAGCTCCTCGGTGGGCGCGCCCGATCCTGGAAACACCATATATTTT. Protein product: CASSSVGAPDPGNTIYF.

This clone has just a few counts. The chain couples TRBV7-7 to TRBJ1-4, with no clear D. The CDR3 loop spans 15 amino acids. Germline-derived CDR1 and CDR2 are SSHAT and FNYEAQ (reference sequence). V lost 5 bases and J 0 bases, leaving 10 bases between the germline ends. CDR3 sequence reads: CASSPGISTNEKLFF. CDR3 nucleotides: TGTGCCAGCAGCCCTGGGATTTCAACTAATGAAAAACTGTTTTTT.

The chain is built from TRBV9 and TRBJ2-2; the match to TRBD2 covers 7 bases. This CDR3 is 14 amino acids long. The germline V gene encodes CDR1 SGDLS and CDR2 YYNGEE. Trimming took 0 bases from V and 5 from J; bases not matched to a gene: 1. The chain's CDR3 is CASSVVSGTGELFF. DNA for the CDR3: TGTGCCAGCAGCGTAGTTAGCGGGACCGGGGAGCTGTTTTTT.

This clone was found once. The chain employs TRBV15 and TRBJ2-1; TRBD1 is a possible D gene (5 bases). The CDR3 runs 13 residues. Trimming pared 0 bases from V and 10 bases from J, leaving 10 bases between. Germline V gives CDR1 LNHNV, CDR2 YYDKDF (reference sequence). CDR3 region: CATSRDAGREQFF. CDR3 bases: TGTGCCACCAGCAGAGACGCAGGGCGGGAGCAGTTCTTC.

CDR3 loop: CASSLKYGLGAWETQYF. CDR3 nucleotide sequence: TGTGCCAGCAGCTTGAAGTATGGGCTGGGGGCGTGGGAGACCCAGTACTTC. The chain carries TRBV5-6 and TRBJ2-5, with D possibly matching TRBD1 (6 bases). This CDR3 region has 17 residues. CDR1 and CDR2 from the germline V gene are SGHDT and YYEEEE. V lost 1 base, J lost 5 bases, and 21 bases lay in between.

This chain connects TRBV12-2 to TRBJ2-7; the table's D call of TRBD1 was not tested on the DNA. TRBV12-2 is a known pseudogene. The CDR3 has 16 residues. CDR3 loop: CASRFSDRLSSYEQYF. In DNA, the CDR3 is TGTGCAAGTCGCTTCTCCGACAGGTTAAGCTCCTACGAGCAGTACTTC.

The chain recombines TRBV7-9 with TRBJ2-7; unclear D gene. The CDR3 totals 12 residues. Germline V gives CDR1 SEHNR, CDR2 FQNEAQ (reference sequence). The ends were cut back, 4 bases at V and 0 bases at J, with 4 bases in the middle. In DNA, the CDR3 is TGTGCCAGCAGCTACGTCTCCTACGAGCAGTACTTC. This gives the protein CASSYVSYEQYF.

The chain couples TRBV18 to TRBJ2-4; 8 positions match TRBD1. The J segment lost 1 base and the V segment lost 2 bases, leaving 7 bases of the junction unmatched. The length of the CDR3 is 17 residues. From germline, CDR1 is KGHSH and CDR2 LQKENI. The CDR3 sequence is CASSPNTGGMAKNIQYF. The CDR3 nucleotides are TGTGCCAGCTCACCAAATACAGGGGGGATGGCCAAAAACATTCAGTACTTC.

The chain carries TRBV19 and TRBJ2-5; D is possibly TRBD1 (6 bases). This CDR3 is built from 12 residues. Trimming took 4 bases from V and 4 from J, leaving 7 bases between them. Looked up from germline, CDR1 is LNHDA and CDR2 is SQIVND (reference sequence). In DNA, the CDR3 is TGTGCCAGTAGTACAGGGGCAGAGACCCAGTACTTC. The encoded protein is CASSTGAETQYF.

The chain employs TRBV30 and TRBJ1-2; D uncertain. In germline, CDR1 is GTSNPN, CDR2 SVGIG (reference sequence). This CDR3 region has 18 residues. The ends were cut back, 3 bases at V and 7 bases at J, with 30 bases in the middle. The CDR3 loop reads CAWRTSRRLSFAAGGYTF. DNA for the CDR3: TGTGCCTGGAGGACATCCCGCCGTCTGAGCTTTGCCGCGGGTGGCTACACCTTC.

This chain connects TRBV13 to TRBJ2-1, with D tentatively TRBD1 (5 bases). The CDR3 consists of 14 residues. With 0 bases removed from V and 12 bases from J, the gap between germline ends came to 15 bases. The germline V gene has CDR1 PRHDT and CDR2 FYEKMQ (reference sequence). Here the CDR3 reads CASSLGRTARGQFF. The CDR3 DNA follows: TGTGCCAGCAGCTTAGGACGGACCGCAAGGGGGCAGTTCTTC.

About this clone itself: At one end, the junction sequence differs from germline, possibly due to a read error. CDR3 loop: CASSQTGTYGYTF. The CDR3 DNA reads as TGCGCCAGCAGCCAGACAGGGACTTATGGCTACACCTTC. The chain uses TRBV7-2 and TRBJ1-2; 7 bases align to TRBD1. Germline-derived CDR1 and CDR2 are SGHTA and FQGNSA. The CDR3 is 13 residues long.

The count of this clone is one. The V and J genes are TRBV6-5 and TRBJ2-5, with 9 bases fitting TRBD1. Gene TRBJ2-7 matches the end of the DNA better, so the J call may be wrong. This CDR3 is 13 amino acids long. The germline CDR1 and CDR2 sequences are MNHEY and SVGAGI. The CDR3 nucleotides read TGTGCCAGCAGGGACAGGGGCAGCTACGAGCAGTACTTC. Translation: CASRDRGSYEQYF.

There are a few counts of this clone. This rearrangement joins TRBV2 to TRBJ2-5; 9 nucleotides line up with TRBD2. The CDR3 has 14 amino acids. Looked up from germline, CDR1 is SNHLY and CDR2 is FYNNEI. DNA of the CDR3: TGTGCGGGATCTAGCGGGACGCCGGGGGAGACCCAGTACTTC. Protein sequence: CAGSSGTPGETQYF.